A single sample is the source of the 22 T cell receptor beta chains below, sequenced in a study of blood T cells in healthy people across ages. It was with a sample-barcoded 5' primer and a J-beta primer mix that a second PCR of roughly 7 to 12 cycles was run. TCRdb called the 5' RACE reads again in MiXCR, with one record for every CDR3 protein. The sample holds around 700,000 distinct CDR3 sequences; about 25% are singletons and the top ten take around 9.2%. Another study also made use of these data, one on T cells of mothers and their children.

What was sequenced was blood. The receptor source for this set is a boy aged 5-17 years in good health.

There are a few counts of this clonotype. V is TRBV4-2 and J is TRBJ2-1, with D possibly matching TRBD1 (5 bases). Trimming removed 1 base at V and 6 bases at J, with 13 bases between. Germline V gives CDR1 LGHNA, CDR2 YNFKEQ. The CDR3 totals 15 residues. The DNA for the CDR3 is TGTGCCAGCAGCCAAGCCAGGGCCTTAGGCAATGAGCAGTTCTTC. This sequence encodes CASSQARALGNEQFF.

The gene calls are TRBV11-2 and TRBJ2-5, with 8 positions matching TRBD1. Gene TRBJ2-1 matches the end of the DNA better, so the J call may be wrong. Germline-derived CDR1 and CDR2 are SGHAT and FQNNGV. This CDR3 region has 14 residues. CDR3 DNA: TGTGCCAGCAGCGCGTATCCGGACAGGGATGAGCAGTTCTTC. Protein: CASSAYPDRDEQFF.

CDR3 amino acids: CASHRETQYF. CDR3 sequence (DNA): TGTGCCAGCCACCGGGAGACCCAGTACTTC. This rearrangement joins TRBV2 to TRBJ2-7; D gene unclear. The J call may be incorrect, as the DNA end agrees better with TRBJ2-5. CDR1 and CDR2 from the germline V gene are SNHLY and FYNNEI. The CDR3 length is 10 residues.

This chain links TRBV7-9 with TRBJ2-5, with D tentatively TRBD1 (5 bases). The assigned J gene may be wrong: the sequence end matches TRBJ2-7 better. Germline assignment: CDR1 SEHNR and CDR2 FQNEAQ (reference sequence). The CDR3 consists of 15 residues. The CDR3 DNA reads as TGTGCCAGCAGCTTTGCGACAGTTCACTCCTACGAGCAGTACTTC. It translates to CASSFATVHSYEQYF.

The V gene is TRBV7-9, the J gene TRBJ2-3; 9 nucleotides align to TRBD1. The CDR3 is 16 amino acids. Losses at the gene ends were 5 bases for V and 3 bases for J; bases not matched to a gene: 9. CDR1 SEHNR and CDR2 FQNEAQ come from the germline V gene (reference sequence). The CDR3, as DNA: TGTGCCAGCAGCACCGGACAGGGGAGAATGACAGATACGCAGTATTTT. Amino acids: CASSTGQGRMTDTQYF.

The J gene is TRBJ2-7, the V gene TRBV19; TRBD2 matches 7 bases. The CDR3 contains 13 residues. The J segment lost 5 bases and the V segment lost 3 bases, leaving 4 bases of the junction unmatched. The germline CDR1 and CDR2 sequences are LNHDA and SQIVND (reference sequence). As DNA, the CDR3 is TGTGCCAGTAGTATGGGGGGGGTCCACGAGCAGTACTTC. It translates to CASSMGGVHEQYF.

This clonotype has more than one count but fewer than ten. This chain links TRBV9 with TRBJ1-4, with D uncertain. The length of the CDR3 is 14 residues. Germline loops: CDR1 SGDLS, CDR2 YYNGEE. The V gene lost 3 bases and the J gene lost 7 bases, with 13 bases spanning the gap. CDR3 amino acids: CASSAREGGEKLFF. The CDR3 DNA is TGTGCCAGCAGCGCGCGGGAGGGCGGTGAAAAACTGTTTTTT.

This clonotype was seen many times. CDR3 loop: CARQDRPGGETQYF. In DNA, the CDR3 is TGTGCCAGACAGGACCGGCCCGGGGGAGAGACCCAGTACTTC. The chain recombines TRBV2 with TRBJ2-5, with D maybe TRBD2 (6 bases). Germline V gene sequence: CDR1 SNHLY, CDR2 FYNNEI. This CDR3 has 14 residues. Between the trimmed V and J ends, which lost 9 bases and 4 bases, there was a span of 18 bases.

The genes are TRBV4-1 and TRBJ2-1; 7 bases fit TRBD2. CDR1 and CDR2 (germline): MGHRA, YSYEKL. The CDR3 runs 16 residues. The V segment lost 2 bases and the J segment 0 bases; nucleotides outside the gene matches: 4. CDR3 nucleotide sequence: TGCGCCAGCAGCCAACCAGCGGGGCCCTCCTACAATGAGCAGTTCTTC. This encodes CASSQPAGPSYNEQFF.

The V gene is TRBV7-2, the J gene TRBJ2-5; 9 bases match TRBD1. J was trimmed by 11 bases and V by 3 bases; bases with no gene match: 1. This CDR3 spans 11 amino acids. CDR1 SGHTA and CDR2 FQGNSA come from the germline V gene. CDR3 nucleotide sequence: TGTGCCAGCAGCTTTGGGACAGGGCAGTACTTC. The encoded protein is CASSFGTGQYF.

This rearrangement joins TRBV20-1 to TRBJ2-1; D gene ambiguous. The CDR3 totals 18 residues. V lost 0 bases, J lost 2 bases, and 20 bases lay in between. Germline V gives CDR1 DFQATT, CDR2 SNEGSKA (reference sequence). CDR3 sequence: CSARDLDSLWNPYNEQFF. The CDR3 DNA sequence: TGCAGTGCTAGAGATCTCGATAGCTTGTGGAACCCCTACAATGAGCAGTTCTTC.

This clonotype was seen more than once but under ten times. The chain couples TRBV29-1 to TRBJ2-5; D not certain. The J call may be wrong; the DNA end is better matched by TRBJ2-7. Germline CDR1 and CDR2: SQVTM and ANQGSEA. The CDR3 extends over 11 amino acids. CDR3 sequence (DNA): TGCAGCGTCCAGAGACCGGACGAGCAGTACTTC. This gives the protein CSVQRPDEQYF.

This clonotype came up a few times. This chain joins TRBV7-2 and TRBJ1-6; the D gene is possibly TRBD1 (6 bases). CDR1 and CDR2 (germline): SGHTA, FQGNSA. The V gene lost 5 bases and the J gene lost 3 bases, with 11 bases spanning the gap. The CDR3 runs to 15 residues. CDR3 residues: CASSPRGSYNSPLHF. CDR3 nucleotide sequence: TGTGCCAGCAGCCCCAGGGGAAGCTATAATTCACCCCTCCACTTT.

V gene TRBV2 combines with J gene TRBJ2-1; 9 bases are shared with TRBD2. This CDR3 has 15 amino acids. Germline CDR1 SNHLY, CDR2 FYNNEI. With 6 bases clipped from V and 6 bases from J, the junction kept 9 bases outside the gene matches. The CDR3 DNA is TGTGCCAGCAGGCCGGGACTAGCTTACACCAATGAGCAGTTCTTC. It translates to CASRPGLAYTNEQFF.

The sample holds a few counts of this clonotype. The genes are TRBV24-1 and TRBJ2-1; D remains unclear. Trimming removed 3 bases at V and 4 bases at J, with 9 bases between. The CDR3 is made up of 14 amino acids. Germline lookup yields CDR1 KGHDR and CDR2 SFDVKD. Here the CDR3 DNA reads TGTGCCACCAGTGATCCCGGACGGTACAATGAGCAGTTCTTC. It specifies CATSDPGRYNEQFF.

This chain connects TRBV12-3 or TRBV12-4 to TRBJ1-2, with 8 bases identical to TRBD1. This CDR3 is built from 16 residues. Trimming removed 4 bases from V and 4 bases from J; junction bases left unmatched: 11. In DNA, the CDR3 is TGTGCCAGCAGTTCCTCCACGCGGACAGGGACCTATGGCTACACCTTC. Its translation: CASSSSTRTGTYGYTF.

This clonotype was detected ten times or more. The chain is built from TRBV14 and TRBJ2-5; D unclear. CDR3 length: 14 amino acids. Per germline, CDR1 SGHDN and CDR2 FVKESK. V lost 4 bases and J 1 base, leaving 10 bases between the germline ends. CDR3 nucleotide sequence: TGTGCCAGCAGCCCTCGGAGTTTCCAAGAGACCCAGTACTTC. Translated, it gives CASSPRSFQETQYF.

The chain links TRBV4-3 to TRBJ2-5; D unclear. This CDR3 has 14 amino acids. Per germline, CDR1 LGHNA and CDR2 YSLEER. V gave up 0 bases and J gave up 0 bases, with 5 bases separating them. CDR3 sequence reads: CASSQDWDQETQYF. The CDR3 bases are TGCGCCAGCAGCCAAGATTGGGACCAAGAGACCCAGTACTTC.

This clonotype was seen a handful of times. This chain's CDR3 is CASSVGQALHGYTF. In nucleotides, the CDR3 is TGTGCCAGCAGCGTGGGACAGGCGCTTCATGGCTACACCTTC. V usage is TRBV9 and J usage is TRBJ1-2; 8 nucleotides match TRBD1. CDR1 and CDR2 (germline): SGDLS, YYNGEE. This CDR3 has 14 amino acids. V trimming: 2 bases; J trimming: 6 bases; junction bases outside the gene matches: 6.

The chain couples TRBV20-1 to TRBJ2-1; 7 bases are shared with TRBD2. The CDR3 is 15 residues long. With V trimmed by 1 base and J by 2 bases, 5 bases remained unmatched. Germline V CDR1 and CDR2: DFQATT, SNEGSKA (reference sequence). The CDR3 DNA follows: TGCAGTGCTAGAGGGGGAGGGATCCCCTACAATGAGCAGTTCTTC. This gives the protein CSARGGGIPYNEQFF.

J is TRBJ2-5 and V is TRBV29-1; 8 nucleotides agree with TRBD2. Germline V gene data show CDR1 as SQVTM and CDR2 as ANQGSEA. After removal of 6 bases from V and 5 bases from J, the junction contained 5 bases not matched to a gene. This CDR3 has 12 amino acids. CDR3 loop: CSVGRDAETQYF. Here the CDR3 DNA reads TGCAGCGTCGGGAGGGATGCGGAGACCCAGTACTTC.

This clonotype was seen a few times. V is TRBV20-1 and J is TRBJ2-5, with no clear D. The end of the DNA is better explained by TRBJ2-7, so the J call may be wrong. Germline CDR1 and CDR2: DFQATT and SNEGSKA (reference sequence). This CDR3 is built from 12 residues. In DNA, the CDR3 is TGCAGTGCTAGAGAGCTGGGATACGAGCAGTACTTC. Protein: CSARELGYEQYF.